The text below deals with one T cell receptor (beta chain). This sample was taken from a study of T cells after somatic rescue of genetic block. Germline CDR1 and CDR2: GTSNPN and SVGIG (reference sequence). The ends lost 1 base at V and 6 bases at J; junction bases unmatched: 14. The length of the CDR3 is 17 residues. Using immunoSEQ multiplex PCR, the repertoire was profiled, and TCRdb retains in-frame clones only, with some absent. The table includes around 14,000 clones, approximately 75% detected once. The sequencing input was peripheral blood mononuclear cells (PBMCs). This TCR was recovered from a young man. V is TRBV30 and J is TRBJ2-2; 7 positions match TRBD2. The CDR3: CAWSGSIAGWGPGELFF. CDR3 in DNA: TGTGCCTGGAGTGGGTCGATAGCGGGTTGGGGACCCGGGGAGCTGTTTTTT.